Below are 21 T cell receptor beta chains sequenced from a single sample in a study of OX40 agonist ivuxolimab in advanced cancers. Produced via immunoSEQ multiplex PCR; TCRdb's table is partial and in-frame only. This sample yields over 75,000 clones, of which around 90% are seen a single time; roughly 8.9% belongs to the top ten. Sample: CD4+ or CD8+ T cells sorted from blood, taken in a trial of the OX40 agonist ivuxolimab. These receptors were obtained from an adult with an advanced solid tumor such as melanoma, head and neck, liver or kidney cancer.

This clone was seen a few times. This chain uses TRBV25-1 with TRBJ1-5; D remains unclear. Trimming took off 8 bases at V and 3 bases at J, with 5 bases between the two ends. The germline gives CDR1 MGHDK, CDR2 SYGVNS. This CDR3 spans 11 amino acids. CDR3 residues: CASGLNQPQHF. The CDR3 nucleotides read TGTGCCAGCGGCCTCAATCAGCCCCAGCATTTT.

The CDR3 DNA reads as TGCGCCAGCAGCCAAGATTCTAGAGTCACCGGGGAGCTGTTTTTT. Encoded protein: CASSQDSRVTGELFF. This sequence joins TRBV4-1 and TRBJ2-2; D not resolved. Germline V lookup: CDR1 MGHRA, CDR2 YSYEKL. Trimming pared 0 bases from V and 4 bases from J, leaving 9 bases between. This CDR3 contains 15 residues.

The chain employs TRBV18 and TRBJ2-1; 7 bases are a match to TRBD2. V lost 5 bases and J lost 7; bases outside the gene matches: 8. CDR1 is KGHSH, CDR2 LQKENI, per germline. The CDR3 runs to 14 residues. CDR3 loop: CASSYQRDPNEQFF. CDR3 bases: TGTGCCAGCTCATACCAGCGGGATCCAAATGAGCAGTTCTTC.

The J gene is TRBJ1-1, the V gene TRBV28; 10 nucleotides align to TRBD1. The CDR3 sequence is 15 residues long. The trim removed 6 bases at V and 3 bases at J, leaving 7 bases unmatched. Germline V lookup: CDR1 MDHEN, CDR2 SYDVKM. The CDR3 DNA reads TGTGCCAGCAGCCGTGCCGGGACAGGGGACACTGAAGCTTTCTTT. Encoded protein: CASSRAGTGDTEAFF.

This CDR3 reads CASSSSSDTEAFF. The CDR3 bases are TGTGCCAGCAGCTCGAGCTCGGACACTGAAGCTTTCTTT. This chain links TRBV7-9 with TRBJ1-1; D remains unclear. This CDR3 has 13 residues. CDR1 and CDR2 (germline): SEHNR, FQNEAQ (reference sequence). V lost 4 bases, J lost 3 bases, and 9 bases lay in between. The variable domain in full, with the rest retrieved from reference TRBV7-9 and TRBJ1-1, is DTGVSQNPRHKITKRGQNVTFRCDPISEHNRLYWYRQTLGQGPEFLTYFQNEAQLEKSRLLSDRFSAERPKGSFSTLEIQRTEQGDSAMYLCASSSSSDTEAFFGQGTRLTVV.

This clone was counted a single time. This chain joins TRBV19 and TRBJ1-1; possible D gene TRBD1, 5 bases. CDR1 is LNHDA and CDR2 is SQIVND in the germline V gene (reference sequence). The CDR3 is 12 residues long. V was cut by 10 bases and J by 4 bases, with 13 bases left in between. The CDR3 loop is CATSKGLTEAFF. CDR3 sequence (DNA): TGTGCCACCTCGAAGGGGCTCACTGAAGCTTTCTTT.

The chain combines TRBV7-9 with TRBJ1-4, with D perhaps matching TRBD1 (6 bases). V was shortened by 5 bases and J by 4 bases, with 20 bases between the two germline ends. The germline CDR1 and CDR2 sequences are SEHNR and FQNEAQ (reference sequence). The CDR3 runs to 17 residues. CDR3 nucleotide sequence: TGTGCCAGCAGCCCGCGAGTCGCCGGGACACTTAATGAAAAACTGTTTTTT. This translates into CASSPRVAGTLNEKLFF. The whole variable domain, filled in from reference TRBV7-9 and TRBJ1-4, reads DTGVSQNPRHKITKRGQNVTFRCDPISEHNRLYWYRQTLGQGPEFLTYFQNEAQLEKSRLLSDRFSAERPKGSFSTLEIQRTEQGDSAMYLCASSPRVAGTLNEKLFFGSGTQLSVL.

The V gene is TRBV13, the J gene TRBJ2-4; 10 positions agree with TRBD1. Germline CDR1 is PRHDT and CDR2 is FYEKMQ (reference sequence). With 1 base clipped from V and 3 bases from J, the junction kept 6 bases outside the gene matches. The CDR3 loop spans 17 amino acids. The CDR3 nucleotides read TGTGCCAGCAGCTTAGCCGGGACAGGGGAGGACAAAAACATTCAGTACTTC. Encoded protein: CASSLAGTGEDKNIQYF.

The V call is TRBV5-4, the J call TRBJ1-1; 7 bases fit TRBD1. Germline CDR1 reads SGHNT; CDR2 reads YYREEE (reference sequence). CDR3 length: 14 amino acids. J was trimmed by 5 bases and V by 0 bases; bases with no gene match: 4. This chain's CDR3 is CASSLDRGGTEAFF. The CDR3 bases are TGTGCCAGCAGCTTGGACAGGGGAGGTACTGAAGCTTTCTTT.

The chain links TRBV6-5 to TRBJ2-3, with a tentative D call TRBD2 (5 bases). CDR3 length: 16 residues. Germline V gives CDR1 MNHEY, CDR2 SVGAGI. V was pared by 1 base and J by 4 bases, with 15 bases between. The CDR3 region is CASSYFGKREADTQYF. The CDR3 DNA reads TGTGCCAGCAGTTACTTCGGGAAAAGAGAGGCAGATACGCAGTATTTT.

The chain joins TRBV6-4 to TRBJ2-2, with D tentatively TRBD2 (6 bases). The length of the CDR3 is 17 residues. Germline V gene sequence: CDR1 MRHNA, CDR2 SNTAGT. Trimming removed 2 bases from V and 7 bases from J, with 20 bases in between. The CDR3 nucleotides read TGTGCCAGCAGTGACCGGTATCCGGGGGAGTCGGTCGGGGAGCTGTTTTTT. This encodes CASSDRYPGESVGELFF.

The chain carries TRBV28 and TRBJ2-1; 11 nucleotides line up with TRBD2. The trim removed 3 bases at V and 7 bases at J, leaving 5 bases unmatched. CDR1 is MDHEN and CDR2 is SYDVKM in the germline V gene. CDR3 size: 15 residues. Here the CDR3 reads CASSLSASGRNEQFF. The CDR3 nucleotides read TGTGCCAGCAGTTTGTCGGCTAGCGGGAGGAATGAGCAGTTCTTC.

This clone was seen only a few times. V is TRBV7-9 and J is TRBJ2-3; 9 nucleotides agree with TRBD1. The germline CDR1 and CDR2 sequences are SEHNR and FQNEAQ (reference sequence). With V trimmed by 5 bases and J by 9 bases, 9 bases remained unmatched. The CDR3 is 14 amino acids. CDR3 nucleotide sequence: TGTGCCAGCAGCACCCGGGACAGGGACGACACGCAGTATTTT. Amino acids: CASSTRDRDDTQYF.

The chain couples TRBV5-4 to TRBJ1-1; D may be TRBD1 (6 bases). Germline V gene data show CDR1 as SGHNT and CDR2 as YYREEE (reference sequence). V was trimmed by 6 bases and J by 4 bases, leaving 16 bases between them. CDR3 size: 14 residues. In DNA form, the CDR3 reads TGTGCCAGCAACGAGCCCGGGGGCGGCACTGAAGCTTTCTTT. Translating gives CASNEPGGGTEAFF.

This clone was observed a single time. The rearrangement uses TRBV5-1 and TRBJ2-1, with 9 nucleotides matching TRBD2. Germline-derived CDR1 and CDR2 are SGHRS and YFSETQ. The trim removed 3 bases at V and 0 bases at J, leaving 13 bases unmatched. The CDR3 contains 19 residues. CDR3 sequence (DNA): TGCGCCAGCAGCTGGCCGCGGCTAGCGGGACCGAGCTCCTACAATGAGCAGTTCTTC. Amino acids: CASSWPRLAGPSSYNEQFF.

The CDR3 DNA sequence: TGCGCCAGCGGACCCAGAGGGAGACACACTGAAGCTTTCTTT. Protein sequence: CASGPRGRHTEAFF. The chain uses TRBV5-1 and TRBJ1-1; D is unclear. The germline V gene has CDR1 SGHRS and CDR2 YFSETQ. V was pared by 7 bases and J by 3 bases, with 16 bases between. The CDR3 covers 14 residues.

CDR3: CASSLGTSVDEQFF. The CDR3 DNA sequence: TGTGCCAGCAGCTTAGGGACTAGCGTAGATGAGCAGTTCTTC. The V gene is TRBV11-2, the J gene TRBJ2-1; TRBD2 matches at 9 bases. Germline CDR1 is SGHAT and CDR2 is FQNNGV. Trimming took 1 base from V and 8 from J; bases not matched to a gene: 3. The CDR3 consists of 14 residues.

The gene calls are TRBV30 and TRBJ2-7; 7 bases fit TRBD1. Trimming cost V 3 bases and J 5 bases; bases outside gene matches: 4. Germline V gene data show CDR1 as GTSNPN and CDR2 as SVGIG (reference sequence). This CDR3 has 12 amino acids. The CDR3 DNA sequence: TGTGCCTGGAGCTACAGGGGAGACGAGCAGTACTTC. Protein: CAWSYRGDEQYF.

The V call is TRBV5-1, the J call TRBJ1-2, with D perhaps TRBD1 (6 bases). Trimming removed 4 bases at V and 5 bases at J, with 18 bases between. The CDR3 sequence is 15 residues long. From germline, CDR1 is SGHRS and CDR2 YFSETQ. In DNA, the CDR3 is TGCGCCAGCAGCCCCTTACAGGGAATGGTGTATGGCTACACCTTC. This sequence encodes CASSPLQGMVYGYTF. Variable domain in full (rest from reference TRBV5-1 and TRBJ1-2): KAGVTQTPRYLIKTRGQQVTLSCSPISGHRSVSWYQQTPGQGLQFLFEYFSETQRNKGNFPGRFSGRQFSNSRSEMNVSTLELGDSALYLCASSPLQGMVYGYTFGSGTRLTVV.

The chain links TRBV5-1 to TRBJ2-1; TRBD2 matches at 14 bases. Germline V lookup: CDR1 SGHRS, CDR2 YFSETQ. The CDR3 contains 18 residues. V trimming: 4 bases; J trimming: 4 bases; junction bases outside the gene matches: 10. Here the CDR3 DNA reads TGCGCCAGCAGCCCGACGGGACTAGCGGGAGAAGGGTACAATGAGCAGTTCTTC. Protein: CASSPTGLAGEGYNEQFF.

The chain couples TRBV30 to TRBJ2-7, with 13 bases aligning to TRBD2. V was clipped by 2 bases and J by 6 bases; unmatched bases: 7. The CDR3 is 15 residues long. Germline assignment: CDR1 GTSNPN and CDR2 SVGIG (reference sequence). The CDR3 loop reads CAWSPGLAGEGEQYF. CDR3 bases: TGTGCCTGGAGTCCTGGACTAGCGGGAGAGGGCGAGCAGTACTTC.